This T cell receptor beta chain appears in the sequencing data of a study of blood T cell repertoires in COVID-19. For the study at large: Nucleic acid was either cDNA or gDNA, and it came from T cells, B-cell-depleted T cells, or PBMCs.

In the original analysis: From reference gene primer amplification, estimates of nucleated cell counts were derived. Method: immunoSEQ multiplex PCR; TCRdb's copy keeps in-frame clones and lacks some. That table gives V, J and clone size, and the DNA gave D and trimming. This sample yields approximately 170,000 clones, of which roughly 93% are seen a single time; just under 2% belongs to the top ten. The V segment lost 3 bases and the J segment 1 base; nucleotides outside the gene matches: 18. Germline V gene sequence: CDR1 SGHDN, CDR2 FVKESK. This CDR3 is 20 amino acids long. Seattle enrolled patients during active infection and tracked them longitudinally.

This chain links TRBV14 with TRBJ1-2, with TRBD1 matching 9 bases. The TCR sequence derives from a woman aged 60 to 75 with COVID-19, enrolled during active disease. Material: peripheral blood. The CDR3 DNA is TGTGCCAGCAGCCACGAAAAACGGACGGACAGGGGCAGGGGTAACTATGGCTACACCTTC. Translated, it gives CASSHEKRTDRGRGNYGYTF.